This TCR beta chain emerged from a study of blood T cell repertoires in COVID-19. Looking at the study overall: Samples taken during acute and convalescent COVID-19 were collected in the United States, Italy and Spain. Sources were T cells, B-cell-depleted T cells, or PBMCs; the material itself was cDNA or gDNA.

Per the authors' pipeline: From reference gene primer amplification, estimates of nucleated cell counts were derived. Profiling relied on immunoSEQ multiplex PCR, and the TCRdb table lists in-frame clones only, not all of them. That table is the source of V, J and clone size, and D and trimming were worked out from the DNA. The sample contains around 100,000 clones, approximately 91% of which appear only once. This clone was counted only a few times. V shed 6 bases, J shed 4 bases, and the junction held 15 bases outside the gene matches. In germline, CDR1 is KGHDR, CDR2 SFDVKD. The CDR3 is made up of 18 amino acids.

This rearrangement joins TRBV24-1 to TRBJ2-2, with 8 bases that match TRBD1. Sequenced: peripheral blood. The sequence derives from a human donor with active COVID-19. The donor label of this sample is uncertain. For the CDR3, the DNA is TGTGCCACCAGTTGGGGTCAACAGGGGGACGGTGGCACCGGGGAGCTGTTTTTT. Residues: CATSWGQQGDGGTGELFF.